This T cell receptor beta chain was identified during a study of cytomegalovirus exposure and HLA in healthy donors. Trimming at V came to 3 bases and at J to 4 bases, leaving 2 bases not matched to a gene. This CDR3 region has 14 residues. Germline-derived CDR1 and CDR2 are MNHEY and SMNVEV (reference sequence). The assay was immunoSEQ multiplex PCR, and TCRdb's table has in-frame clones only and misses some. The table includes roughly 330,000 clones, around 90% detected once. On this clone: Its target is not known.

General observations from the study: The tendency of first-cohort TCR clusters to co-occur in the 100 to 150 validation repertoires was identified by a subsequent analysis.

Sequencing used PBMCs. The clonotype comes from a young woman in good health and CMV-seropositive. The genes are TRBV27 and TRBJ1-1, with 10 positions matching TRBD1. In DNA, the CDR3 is TGTGCCAGCAGTTTCCGGACAGGGGGCACTGAAGCTTTCTTT. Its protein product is CASSFRTGGTEAFF.